The clone carrying this T cell receptor (beta chain) was observed once. Its antigen is still unknown. The repertoire was sequenced with immunoSEQ multiplex PCR; TCRdb's copy has only in-frame clones and lacks some. The sample has a few hundred thousand clones; approximately 90% are singletons. This sample's treatment: some 20 received Ad26.COV2.S at low or high dose, single or two shots; five or six received placebo; per-sample allocation not given. At day 63 after the first vaccine or placebo injection, samples were drawn. The data stem from a study of Ad26.COV2.S vaccination and SARS-CoV-2 variants. Study-wide results and caveats: Ad26.COV2.S recipients had broader spike-specific TCRs (P = 0.0014).

The CDR3 has 16 residues. The J segment lost 4 bases and the V segment lost 5 bases, leaving 11 bases of the junction unmatched. Germline lookup yields CDR1 MDHEN and CDR2 SYDVKM. The source is a person aged 18-60 years who received the Ad26.COV2.S COVID-19 vaccine or a placebo. The source material was peripheral blood, sampled in a trial of Ad26.COV2.S vaccine versus placebo. The chain combines TRBV28 with TRBJ2-3, with 8 positions matching TRBD2. CDR3 nucleotides: TGTGCCAGCAGTCCCGGCGGTAGCGGGATGTCAGATACGCAGTATTTT. The encoded protein is CASSPGGSGMSDTQYF. Drawing the rest from reference TRBV28 and TRBJ2-3, the complete variable domain is DVKVTQSSRYLVKRTGEKVFLECVQDMDHENMFWYRQDPGLGLRLIYFSYDVKMKEKGDIPEGYSVSREKKERFSLILESASTNQTSMYLCASSPGGSGMSDTQYFGPGTRLTVL.